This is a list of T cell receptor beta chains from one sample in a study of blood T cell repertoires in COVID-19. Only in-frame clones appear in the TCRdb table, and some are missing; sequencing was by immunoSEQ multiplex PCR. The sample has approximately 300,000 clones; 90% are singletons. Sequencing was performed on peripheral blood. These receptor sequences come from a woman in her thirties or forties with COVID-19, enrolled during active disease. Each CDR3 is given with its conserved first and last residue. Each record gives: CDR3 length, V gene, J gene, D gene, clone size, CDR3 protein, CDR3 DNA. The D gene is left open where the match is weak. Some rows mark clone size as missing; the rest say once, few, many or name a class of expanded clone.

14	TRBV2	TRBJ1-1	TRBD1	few	CASRNDRANTEAFF	TGTGCCAGCAGGAACGACAGGGCGAACACTGAAGCTTTCTTT
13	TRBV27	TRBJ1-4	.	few	CASSFPGNEKLFF	TGTGCCAGCAGTTTCCCGGGAAATGAAAAACTGTTTTTT
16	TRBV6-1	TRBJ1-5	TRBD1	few	CASSAQGARVDQPQHF	TGTGCCAGCAGTGCGCAGGGGGCGAGAGTGGATCAGCCCCAGCATTTT
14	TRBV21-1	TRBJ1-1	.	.	CASSKLTQNQGAFF	TGTGCCAGCAGCAAATTAACGCAAAATCAGGGGGCTTTCTTT
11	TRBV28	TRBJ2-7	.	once	CASSPFYEQYF	TGTGCCAGCAGTCCGTTTTACGAGCAGTACTTC
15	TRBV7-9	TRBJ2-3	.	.	CASSLRGPSTDTQYF	TGTGCCAGCAGCTTACGAGGGCCTAGCACAGATACGCAGTATTTT
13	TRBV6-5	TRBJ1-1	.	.	CASRRGDPTEAFF	TGTGCCAGCCGACGGGGGGATCCGACTGAAGCTTTCTTT
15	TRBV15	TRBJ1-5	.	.	CATSRDPRGNQPQHF	TGTGCCACCAGCAGAGATCCAAGGGGTAATCAGCCCCAGCATTTT
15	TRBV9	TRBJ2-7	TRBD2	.	CASSVGTSGIYEQYF	TGTGCCAGCAGCGTAGGGACTAGCGGGATCTACGAGCAGTACTTC
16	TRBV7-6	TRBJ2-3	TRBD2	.	CASSYLAGASTDTQYF	TGTGCCAGCAGCTATTTAGCGGGGGCTAGCACAGATACGCAGTATTTT
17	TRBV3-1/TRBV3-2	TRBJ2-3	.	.	CASSQDRGGDWTDTQYF	TGTGCCAGCAGCCAAGATAGGGGCGGGGACTGGACAGATACGCAGTATTTT
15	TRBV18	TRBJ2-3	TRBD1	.	CASSPPGTVLNTQYF	TGTGCCAGCTCACCACCGGGGACAGTACTAAATACGCAGTATTTT
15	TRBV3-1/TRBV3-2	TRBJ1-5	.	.	CASSQDRGFNQPQHF	TGTGCCAGCAGCCAAGATCGAGGATTTAATCAGCCCCAGCATTTT
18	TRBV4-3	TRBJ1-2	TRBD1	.	CASSQVFSQGASNYGYTF	TGCGCCAGCAGCCAAGTCTTCTCTCAGGGGGCCTCTAACTATGGCTACACCTTC
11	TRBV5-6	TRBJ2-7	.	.	CASSFPQEQYF	TGTGCCAGCAGCTTTCCCCAGGAGCAGTACTTC
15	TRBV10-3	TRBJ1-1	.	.	CATAPWAQRILEAFF	TGTGCCACTGCCCCATGGGCCCAACGGATCCTGGAAGCTTTCTTT
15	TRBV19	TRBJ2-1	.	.	CASQLAPSSYNEQFF	TGTGCCAGTCAACTAGCCCCAAGCTCCTACAATGAGCAGTTCTTC
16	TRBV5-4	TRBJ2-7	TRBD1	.	CASSEPSGTGFYEQYF	TGTGCCAGCAGCGAACCATCCGGGACAGGGTTCTACGAGCAGTACTTC
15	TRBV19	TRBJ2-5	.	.	CASSMPTGIQETQYF	TGTGCCAGTAGTATGCCCACAGGAATCCAAGAGACCCAGTACTTC
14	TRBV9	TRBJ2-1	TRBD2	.	CASSQGTRNNEQFF	TGTGCCAGCAGCCAAGGGACTAGGAACAATGAGCAGTTCTTC
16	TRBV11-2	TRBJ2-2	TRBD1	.	CASSLSTGSNTGELFF	TGTGCCAGCAGCTTATCGACAGGGTCGAACACCGGGGAGCTGTTTTTT
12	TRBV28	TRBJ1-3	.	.	CASKSSGNTIYF	TGTGCCAGCAAGAGCTCTGGAAACACCATATATTTT
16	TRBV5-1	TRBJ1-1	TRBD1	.	CASSLTGFGTGAEAFF	TGCGCCAGCAGCTTGACCGGGTTTGGGACAGGGGCTGAAGCTTTCTTT
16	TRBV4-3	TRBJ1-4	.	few	CASSPLKAGLNEKLFF	TGCGCCAGCAGCCCCCTTAAGGCAGGCCTTAATGAAAAACTGTTTTTT
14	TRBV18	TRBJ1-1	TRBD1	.	CASSPLLQGSEAFF	TGTGCCAGCTCACCATTATTACAGGGGTCTGAAGCTTTCTTT
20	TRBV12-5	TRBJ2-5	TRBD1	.	CASGSLPGQGTAWPQETQYF	TGTGCTAGTGGTTCCCTCCCCGGACAGGGTACCGCCTGGCCACAAGAGACCCAGTACTTC
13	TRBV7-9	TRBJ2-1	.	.	CAMGHKTGGGQFF	TGTGCCATGGGGCATAAGACTGGGGGCGGGCAGTTCTTC
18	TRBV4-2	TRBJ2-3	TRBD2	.	CASSQAGRAGVSTDTQYF	TGTGCCAGCAGCCAAGCAGGCCGAGCGGGGGTAAGCACAGATACGCAGTATTTT
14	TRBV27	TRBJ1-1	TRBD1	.	CASSMGQGVTEAFF	TGTGCCAGCAGTATGGGACAGGGGGTTACTGAAGCTTTCTTT
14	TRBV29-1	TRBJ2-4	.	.	CSVQGGRAKNIQYF	TGCAGCGTCCAGGGGGGTAGGGCCAAAAACATTCAGTACTTC
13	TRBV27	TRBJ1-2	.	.	CASSLYRGNGYTF	TGTGCCAGCAGTTTATATCGGGGGAATGGCTACACCTTC
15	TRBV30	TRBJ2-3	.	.	CAWSFQISSTDTQYF	TGTGCCTGGAGCTTCCAGATATCTAGCACAGATACGCAGTATTTT
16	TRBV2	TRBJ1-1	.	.	CASSDVRGIEGTEAFF	TGTGCCAGCAGTGATGTCCGGGGAATTGAGGGCACTGAAGCTTTCTTT
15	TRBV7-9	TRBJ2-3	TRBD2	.	CASSLEGLDTDTQYF	TGTGCCAGCAGCTTAGAAGGACTAGATACAGATACGCAGTATTTT
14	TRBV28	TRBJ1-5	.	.	CASSLLVSNQPQHF	TGTGCCAGCAGTCTCCTAGTTAGCAATCAGCCCCAGCATTTT
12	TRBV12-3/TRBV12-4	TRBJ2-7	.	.	CASSLEFYEQYF	TGTGCCAGCAGTTTGGAGTTCTACGAGCAGTACTTC
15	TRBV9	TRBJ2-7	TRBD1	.	CASSPRTGTSYEQYF	TGTGCCAGCAGCCCCCGGACAGGGACTTCCTACGAGCAGTACTTC
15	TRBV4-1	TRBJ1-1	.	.	CASSQGTGWISEAFF	TGCGCCAGCAGCCAAGGTACGGGTTGGATCTCTGAAGCTTTCTTT
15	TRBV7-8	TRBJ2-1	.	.	CASSLAGSSYNEQFF	TGTGCCAGCAGCTTAGCGGGCAGCTCCTACAATGAGCAGTTCTTC
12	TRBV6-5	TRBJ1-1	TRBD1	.	CASNRRGAEAFF	TGTGCCAGCAACCGCAGGGGGGCTGAAGCTTTCTTT
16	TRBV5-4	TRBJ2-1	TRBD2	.	CAASGGGASVGNEQFF	TGTGCCGCCAGTGGGGGGGGAGCCTCTGTGGGCAATGAGCAGTTCTTC
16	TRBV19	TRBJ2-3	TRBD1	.	CASNNWGQVRPNTQYF	TGTGCCAGTAACAACTGGGGACAGGTCCGCCCCAATACGCAGTATTTT
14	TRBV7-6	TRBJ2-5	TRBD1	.	CASSRDRATETQYF	TGTGCCAGCAGCAGGGACAGGGCCACAGAGACCCAGTACTTC
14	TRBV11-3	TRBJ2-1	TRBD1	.	CASSRQGGVDEQFF	TGTGCCAGCAGCCGACAGGGTGGGGTTGATGAGCAGTTCTTC
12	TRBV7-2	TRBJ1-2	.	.	CASSPIPGGYTF	TGTGCCAGCAGCCCGATCCCCGGGGGATATACCTTC
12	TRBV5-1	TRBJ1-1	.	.	CASSLTGTEAFF	TGCGCCAGCAGCTTAACAGGGACTGAAGCTTTCTTT
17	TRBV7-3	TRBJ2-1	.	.	CASSLTKGRGGYNEQFF	TGTGCCAGCAGCTTAACGAAGGGGAGAGGGGGTTACAATGAGCAGTTCTTC
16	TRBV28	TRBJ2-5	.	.	CASSLGTPLNQETQYF	TGTGCCAGCAGCCTTGGGACACCCTTAAATCAAGAGACCCAGTACTTC
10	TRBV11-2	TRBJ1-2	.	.	CASSMDRPSF	TGTGCCAGCAGCATGGACAGACCGAGCTTC
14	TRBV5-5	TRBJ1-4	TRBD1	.	CASSPTGGFEKLFF	TGTGCCAGCAGCCCGACAGGGGGCTTTGAAAAACTGTTTTTT
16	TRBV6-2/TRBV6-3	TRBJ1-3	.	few	CASSYAEQGAANTIYF	TGTGCCAGCAGTTACGCCGAACAGGGCGCGGCAAACACCATATATTTT
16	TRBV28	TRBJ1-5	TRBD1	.	CASAGHTGALNQPQHF	TGTGCCAGCGCCGGCCACACAGGGGCGTTGAATCAGCCCCAGCATTTT
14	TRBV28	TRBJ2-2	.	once	CASSFGGNTGELFF	TGTGCCAGCAGTTTTGGTGGCAACACCGGGGAGCTGTTTTTT
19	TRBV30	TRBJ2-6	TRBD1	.	CAWSQTTWTGDSGANVLTF	TGTGCCTGGAGTCAAACCACCTGGACAGGAGACTCTGGGGCCAACGTCCTGACTTTC
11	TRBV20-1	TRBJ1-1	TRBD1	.	CSAISDRAAFF	TGCAGTGCTATATCGGACAGGGCGGCTTTCTTT
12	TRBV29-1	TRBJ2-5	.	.	CSAAGGLETQYF	TGCAGCGCCGCGGGTGGGTTGGAGACCCAGTACTTC
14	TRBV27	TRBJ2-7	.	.	CASKIAGASYEQYF	TGTGCCAGCAAGATCGCAGGGGCCTCCTACGAGCAGTACTTC
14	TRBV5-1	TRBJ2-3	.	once	CASSLPGGLDTQYF	TGCGCCAGCAGCTTGCCGGGGGGCCTTGATACGCAGTATTTT
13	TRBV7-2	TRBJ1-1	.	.	CASRPSGGTEAFF	TGTGCCAGCAGGCCGTCGGGGGGGACTGAAGCTTTCTTT
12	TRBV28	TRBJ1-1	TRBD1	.	CASSSDRREAFF	TGTGCCAGCAGTTCGGACAGGCGAGAAGCTTTCTTT